This T cell receptor (beta chain) is drawn from a study of T cell responses to AZD1222 COVID-19 vaccine. Turning to this clone: Its antigen is as yet unknown.

Broader study findings: Donors were chiefly white British, with a greater number of females, and clonal diversity was perhaps underestimated.

Profiling relied on immunoSEQ multiplex PCR, and the TCRdb table lists in-frame clones only, not all of them. There are about 130,000 clones in the sample; about nine tenths occur only once, and more than 20% lies in the top ten. The sequencing here drew on peripheral blood, taken on day 0 of AZD1222 vaccination. The receptor was derived from an adult in good health.

The CDR3 region is CASSQDYTAPYEQYF. The CDR3 DNA is TGCGCCAGCAGCCAAGATTATACGGCGCCCTACGAGCAGTACTTC. The chain links TRBV4-3 to TRBJ2-7; D ambiguous. The CDR3 consists of 15 residues. The germline CDR1 and CDR2 sequences are LGHNA and YSLEER. Deletions cut 0 bases from V and 2 bases from J, with 11 bases between.